This passage covers 28 T cell receptor beta chains from one sample sequenced in a study of blood T cell repertoires in COVID-19. Assay used: immunoSEQ multiplex PCR; TCRdb lists only in-frame clones, some missing. Of around 240,000 clones in the sample, approximately 83% were seen once. The sequencing sample was made of peripheral blood. The origin of the receptors is a woman aged 50 to 60 with acute or convalescent COVID-19.

This rearrangement joins TRBV19 to TRBJ1-6; TRBD1 aligns across 9 bases. Germline loops: CDR1 LNHDA, CDR2 SQIVND (reference sequence). CDR3 size: 14 residues. V dropped 11 bases and J dropped 7; count of bases not matched to a gene: 9. The CDR3 reads CASQVGTGNSPLHF. The CDR3 DNA reads TGTGCCTCTCAGGTCGGGACAGGGAATTCACCCCTCCACTTT.

This chain connects TRBV9 to TRBJ1-1; D gene ambiguous. This CDR3 is 13 amino acids long. Germline V gene lookup returns CDR1 SGDLS and CDR2 YYNGEE. V was shortened by 0 bases and J by 3 bases, with 6 bases between the two germline ends. Here the CDR3 reads CASSVDRDTEAFF. The CDR3 bases are TGTGCCAGCAGCGTAGACCGAGACACTGAAGCTTTCTTT.

The chain employs TRBV5-5 and TRBJ1-5; maybe TRBD1 (5 bases). The V gene's germline CDR1 is SGHKS and CDR2 YYEKEE (reference sequence). The CDR3 contains 16 residues. The V end was cut by 4 bases, the J end by 3 bases, with 17 bases between. Here the CDR3 DNA reads TGTGCCAGCAGCCCCCAAATTGGGGCTTTCAATCAGCCCCAGCATTTT. Translating gives CASSPQIGAFNQPQHF.

The chain is built from TRBV7-8 and TRBJ1-3; perhaps TRBD1 as D (6 bases). The CDR3 has 16 residues. The V end was cut by 1 base, the J end by 1 base, with 11 bases between. Germline V gives CDR1 SGHVS, CDR2 FQNEAQ. This chain's CDR3 is CASSLDQGQSGNTIYF. For the CDR3, the DNA is TGTGCCAGCAGCTTAGATCAGGGGCAGTCTGGAAACACCATATATTTT.

The genes are TRBV3-1 (or the pseudogene TRBV3-2) and TRBJ1-5; 7 positions agree with TRBD1. The length of the CDR3 is 15 residues. From germline, CDR1 is LGHDT and CDR2 YNNKEL (reference sequence). V was pared by 0 bases and J by 7 bases, with 6 bases of the junction left unmatched. The CDR3, as DNA: TGTGCCAGCAGCCAAGATGCAGGGGGGCGGCAGCCCCAGCATTTT. Translation gives CASSQDAGGRQPQHF.

Only one count was recorded for this clone. This chain connects TRBV13 to TRBJ2-7; 8 bases map to TRBD2. CDR3 length: 16 residues. V shed 4 bases and J 5 bases; nucleotides not matched to a gene: 13. Germline V CDR1 and CDR2: PRHDT, FYEKMQ (reference sequence). CDR3 in DNA: TGTGCCAGCAGCTCTAACCGGGGGGGCCTTTCCCACGAGCAGTACTTC. Protein sequence: CASSSNRGGLSHEQYF.

The chain has TRBV7-2 and TRBJ1-2; TRBD1 matches 7 bases. CDR3 length equals 15 residues. V lost 8 bases, J lost 2 bases, and 11 bases stayed unmatched. Germline assignment: CDR1 SGHTA and CDR2 FQGNSA. CDR3 bases: TGTGCCAGCTCCAAGGTCCAACAGGGGAACTATGGCTACACCTTC. Protein: CASSKVQQGNYGYTF.

V is TRBV6-2 or TRBV6-3 and J is TRBJ1-3; weak D call: TRBD1 (5 bases). The V gene lost 6 bases and the J gene lost 0 bases, with 12 bases spanning the gap. Germline V gives CDR1 MNHEY, CDR2 SVGEGT. The CDR3 spans 15 residues. The CDR3 reads CASSRGLFSGNTIYF. The CDR3 DNA reads as TGTGCCAGCAGCCGGGGACTCTTCTCTGGAAACACCATATATTTT.

The chain links TRBV24-1 to TRBJ2-1; 9 bases align to TRBD1. The J segment lost 8 bases and the V segment lost 2 bases, leaving 9 bases of the junction unmatched. CDR3 size: 16 residues. Germline V gives CDR1 KGHDR, CDR2 SFDVKD. In nucleotides, the CDR3 is TGTGCCACCAGTGATTCACCCGGGACAGGGTCTTATGAGCAGTTCTTC. Amino acid sequence: CATSDSPGTGSYEQFF.

This rearrangement joins TRBV29-1 to TRBJ1-2; no firm D call. Germline assignment: CDR1 SQVTM and CDR2 ANQGSEA. This CDR3 is built from 14 residues. Trimming cost V 2 bases and J 8 bases, with 18 bases left between them. This chain's CDR3 is CSVELSPGVGGYTF. CDR3 nucleotide sequence: TGCAGCGTTGAATTAAGCCCGGGAGTGGGGGGCTACACCTTC.

The chain has TRBV5-6 and TRBJ2-2; no firm D call. The CDR3 runs 12 residues. Trimming shortened V by 2 bases and J by 8 bases, and 7 bases separated the two germline ends. In germline, CDR1 is SGHDT, CDR2 YYEEEE. In nucleotides, the CDR3 is TGTGCCAGCAGCTTCCAATTTGGGGAGCTGTTTTTT. It codes for CASSFQFGELFF.

V is TRBV5-1 and J is TRBJ1-6; D might be TRBD1 (5 bases). From germline, CDR1 is SGHRS and CDR2 YFSETQ. The CDR3 runs 15 residues. V lost 3 bases to trimming and J lost 7 bases, with 14 bases between them. The CDR3 loop reads CASSSTGGRNSPLHF. Written as DNA, the CDR3 is TGCGCCAGCAGCTCTACCGGGGGAAGGAATTCACCCCTCCACTTT.

The chain joins TRBV2 to TRBJ2-1; the match to TRBD2 covers 8 bases. The V gene's germline CDR1 is SNHLY and CDR2 FYNNEI. This CDR3 region has 16 residues. V lost 3 bases, J lost 3 bases, and 7 bases stayed unmatched. Here the CDR3 DNA reads TGTGCCAGCAGTGAGACTCTCGCGGGAGGCTACAATGAGCAGTTCTTC. Encoded protein: CASSETLAGGYNEQFF.

V usage is TRBV7-9 and J usage is TRBJ1-2; D is ambiguous. V shed 7 bases and J shed 6 bases, with 18 bases lying between them. The length of the CDR3 is 14 residues. CDR1 and CDR2 from the germline V gene are SEHNR and FQNEAQ (reference sequence). Here the CDR3 reads CASTMPGPENGYTF. The CDR3 DNA is TGTGCCAGCACCATGCCGGGTCCGGAGAATGGCTACACCTTC.

CDR3 amino acids: CASSQVRLAGVRETQYF. CDR3 bases: TGTGCCAGCAGCCAAGTCAGACTAGCGGGAGTCAGGGAGACCCAGTACTTC. V is TRBV3-1 (or the pseudogene TRBV3-2) and J is TRBJ2-5; 12 bases are a match to TRBD2. The CDR3 is made up of 17 amino acids. V shed 1 base, J shed 5 bases, and the junction held 8 bases outside the gene matches. From germline, CDR1 is LGHDT and CDR2 YNNKEL (reference sequence).

The V and J genes are TRBV7-9 and TRBJ1-4, with 9 bases identical to TRBD1. Germline V CDR1 and CDR2: SEHNR, FQNEAQ (reference sequence). The CDR3 totals 15 residues. The junction had 5 bases not matched to a gene; V was cut back by 1 base and J by 8 bases. CDR3 in DNA: TGTGCCAGCAGCTTAGGGGACAGGGATTACGAAAAACTGTTTTTT. Translating gives CASSLGDRDYEKLFF.

The chain uses TRBV5-4 and TRBJ2-5, with 11 bases that match TRBD1. Germline values: CDR1 SGHNT, CDR2 YYREEE (reference sequence). This CDR3 spans 17 amino acids. J was trimmed by 5 bases and V by 2 bases; bases with no gene match: 11. CDR3 DNA: TGTGCCAGCAGCTTTGGATCGGACAGGGGGCGAGGGGAGACCCAGTACTTC. Translating gives CASSFGSDRGRGETQYF.

The rearrangement links TRBV7-9 to TRBJ1-4; D is ambiguous. Germline V gene sequence: CDR1 SEHNR, CDR2 FQNEAQ (reference sequence). Trimming took off 1 base at V and 0 bases at J, with 9 bases between the two ends. This CDR3 is 16 amino acids long. The CDR3, as DNA: TGTGCCAGCAGCTTAGGCTTGAGCGCAACTAATGAAAAACTGTTTTTT. This sequence encodes CASSLGLSATNEKLFF.

The chain joins TRBV4-1 to TRBJ1-5, with 7 bases matching TRBD1. The CDR3 covers 16 residues. CDR1 and CDR2 (germline): MGHRA, YSYEKL. With V trimmed by 2 bases and J by 7 bases, 11 bases remained unmatched. CDR3 sequence: CASSQHPARGPQPQHF. CDR3 bases: TGCGCCAGCAGCCAACACCCCGCGAGGGGGCCCCAGCCCCAGCATTTT.

The rearrangement uses TRBV4-3 and TRBJ1-5; 8 bases align to TRBD1. The CDR3 sequence is 13 residues long. Germline assignment: CDR1 LGHNA and CDR2 YSLEER. The V segment lost 4 bases and the J segment 7 bases; nucleotides outside the gene matches: 3. CDR3 in amino acids: CASSRDRTQPQHF. CDR3 sequence (DNA): TGCGCCAGCAGCCGGGACAGGACCCAGCCCCAGCATTTT.

The chain carries TRBV6-5 and TRBJ1-4; D is possibly TRBD1 (6 bases). Looked up from germline, CDR1 is MNHEY and CDR2 is SVGAGI. The CDR3 covers 12 residues. The germline V and J ends were trimmed by 5 bases and 8 bases, with 9 bases remaining between them. As DNA, the CDR3 is TGTGCCAGCAGTCCAAGGGGGGAAAAACTGTTTTTT. Translation: CASSPRGEKLFF.

A single count supports this clone. The rearrangement uses TRBV19 and TRBJ2-5, with D possibly TRBD1 on 5 matching bases. Germline V gene lookup returns CDR1 LNHDA and CDR2 SQIVND (reference sequence). The V end was cut by 4 bases, the J end by 0 bases, with 6 bases between. This CDR3 has 13 residues. CDR3 DNA sequence: TGTGCCAGTAGTACGACAGACCAAGAGACCCAGTACTTC. Translated: CASSTTDQETQYF.

The chain recombines TRBV29-1 with TRBJ2-3; 7 bases are shared with TRBD2. V lost 7 bases, J lost 3 bases, and 10 bases stayed unmatched. This CDR3 region has 14 residues. Germline CDR1 and CDR2: SQVTM and ANQGSEA. CDR3 in amino acids: CSAQTSSGTDTQYF. The CDR3 DNA reads TGCAGCGCCCAGACTAGCTCGGGGACAGATACGCAGTATTTT.

The chain carries TRBV2 and TRBJ2-1, with D perhaps TRBD2 (6 bases). Deletions cut 7 bases from V and 6 bases from J, with 10 bases between. This CDR3 has 12 amino acids. CDR1 SNHLY and CDR2 FYNNEI come from the germline V gene. CDR3 DNA sequence: TGTGCCAGCAACTGGGGGGTCAATGAGCAGTTCTTC. This encodes CASNWGVNEQFF.

The gene calls are TRBV11-2 and TRBJ1-6, with 9 positions matching TRBD1. The CDR3 contains 15 residues. After removal of 8 bases from V and 8 bases from J, the junction contained 10 bases not matched to a gene. CDR1 and CDR2 (germline): SGHAT, FQNNGV. The CDR3 nucleotides read TGTGCCAGCGGCATCCGGGACAGGGTCGATTCACCCCTCCACTTT. Translating gives CASGIRDRVDSPLHF.

A single count supports this clone. The chain links TRBV6-5 to TRBJ2-7; the match to TRBD2 covers 11 bases. J lost 2 bases, V lost 5 bases, and 5 bases had no gene match. Per the germline V gene, CDR1 is MNHEY and CDR2 is SVGAGI. The length of the CDR3 is 15 residues. The CDR3: CASSILAGATYEQYF. CDR3 nucleotides: TGTGCCAGCAGTATACTAGCGGGGGCCACCTACGAGCAGTACTTC.

The CDR3 sequence: CASSPRTGANYGYTF. As DNA, the CDR3 is TGTGCCAGCAGCCCACGGACAGGAGCTAACTATGGCTACACCTTC. This chain joins TRBV2 and TRBJ1-2; TRBD1 matches 7 bases. The CDR3 totals 15 residues. The germline V gene encodes CDR1 SNHLY and CDR2 FYNNEI. Losses at the gene ends were 6 bases for V and 0 bases for J; bases not matched to a gene: 7.

The chain combines TRBV28 with TRBJ2-2; D not certain. Germline lookup yields CDR1 MDHEN and CDR2 SYDVKM. The CDR3 runs to 13 residues. Trimming shortened V by 8 bases and J by 0 bases, and 7 bases separated the two germline ends. CDR3: CASRDTNTGELFF. CDR3 sequence (DNA): TGTGCCAGCCGAGATACGAACACCGGGGAGCTGTTTTTT.